These 15 T cell receptor beta chains came from one sample sequenced in a study of Ad26.COV2.S vaccination and SARS-CoV-2 variants. The protocol was immunoSEQ multiplex PCR, while the TCRdb copy is restricted to in-frame clones and leaves out a portion. This sample has about 180,000 clones, with roughly 89% found just once. The source was peripheral blood, collected after recovery from COVID-19. The source of these receptors is a human donor who had recovered from COVID-19.

The V call is TRBV5-1, the J call TRBJ1-1; D is unclear. This CDR3 contains 13 residues. Trimming pared 1 base from V and 1 base from J, leaving 5 bases between. The germline CDR1 and CDR2 sequences are SGHRS and YFSETQ. In nucleotides, the CDR3 is TGCGCCAGCAGCTTGAACACGAACACTGAAGCTTTCTTT. Residues: CASSLNTNTEAFF.

V and J are TRBV6-4 and TRBJ1-2, with D perhaps matching TRBD1 (6 bases). Per germline, CDR1 MRHNA and CDR2 SNTAGT. The CDR3 loop spans 13 amino acids. V shed 7 bases and J shed 1 base, with 10 bases lying between them. CDR3 sequence reads: CASITGINYGYTF. CDR3 DNA: TGTGCCAGCATCACAGGGATTAACTATGGCTACACCTTC.

The rearrangement uses TRBV7-2 and TRBJ2-3; D call uncertain. With 6 bases removed from V and 4 bases from J, the gap between germline ends came to 17 bases. This CDR3 is 15 amino acids long. Germline CDR1 SGHTA, CDR2 FQGNSA. CDR3: CASSPRPIVPDTQYF. The CDR3 DNA sequence: TGTGCCAGCAGTCCCCGGCCAATCGTACCAGATACGCAGTATTTT.

CDR3 in DNA: TGTGCCTGGATCTGGGGGAACTATGGCTACACCTTC. Translating gives CAWIWGNYGYTF. The V gene is TRBV30, the J gene TRBJ1-2; maybe TRBD1 (5 bases). The V gene lost 4 bases and the J gene lost 2 bases, with 8 bases spanning the gap. The CDR3 has 12 amino acids. Germline CDR1 reads GTSNPN; CDR2 reads SVGIG (reference sequence).

V usage is TRBV3-1 (or the pseudogene TRBV3-2) and J usage is TRBJ2-1; the D gene could be TRBD1 or TRBD2 (6 bases each). Germline V lookup: CDR1 LGHDT, CDR2 YNNKEL (reference sequence). The CDR3 has 14 amino acids. Trimming removed 1 base at V and 13 bases at J, with 17 bases between. The CDR3 is CASSQGPLGGSQFF. In DNA form, the CDR3 reads TGTGCCAGCAGCCAAGGACCGCTGGGGGGCTCTCAGTTCTTC.

This clone occurred a few times. The chain employs TRBV28 and TRBJ2-7; TRBD1 might be the D (5 bases). Between the trimmed V and J ends, which lost 2 bases and 6 bases, there was a span of 11 bases. CDR3 size: 13 residues. Per germline, CDR1 MDHEN and CDR2 SYDVKM. CDR3 in DNA: TGTGCCAGCAGTTTAGGTGGGGCCCGCGAGCAGTACTTC. Amino acid sequence: CASSLGGAREQYF.

The chain employs TRBV15 and TRBJ2-7; no clear D. Between the trimmed V and J ends, which lost 2 bases and 5 bases, there was a span of 10 bases. The CDR3 has 13 amino acids. Per germline, CDR1 LNHNV and CDR2 YYDKDF (reference sequence). The CDR3 coding sequence is TGTGCCACCAGCAGAATCCCAGAGGACGAGCAGTACTTC. Encoded protein: CATSRIPEDEQYF. The variable domain in full, with the rest retrieved from reference TRBV15 and TRBJ2-7, is DAMVIQNPRYQVTQFGKPVTLSCSQTLNHNVMYWYQQKSSQAPKLLFHYYDKDFNNEADTPDNFQSRRPNTSFCFLDIRSPGLGDTAMYLCATSRIPEDEQYFGPGTRLTVT.

The chain joins TRBV11-3 to TRBJ2-7; D is ambiguous. V was cut by 3 bases and J by 7 bases, with 10 bases left in between. Germline V gene lookup returns CDR1 SGHNT and CDR2 YENEEA. This CDR3 spans 12 amino acids. The CDR3 is CASSLGWGEQYF. The CDR3 DNA sequence: TGTGCCAGCAGCTTGGGTTGGGGAGAGCAGTACTTC.

The chain has TRBV5-4 and TRBJ1-2; TRBD1 aligns across 10 bases. Looked up from germline, CDR1 is SGHNT and CDR2 is YYREEE (reference sequence). V was pared by 2 bases and J by 8 bases, with 6 bases of the junction left unmatched. The CDR3 runs to 14 residues. The CDR3 reads CASSFGQGEVGYTF. The CDR3 bases are TGTGCCAGCAGCTTTGGACAGGGGGAGGTCGGCTACACCTTC.

The V call is TRBV19, the J call TRBJ2-5; D unclear. Trimming took 2 bases from V and 4 from J, leaving 5 bases between them. The germline gives CDR1 LNHDA, CDR2 SQIVND (reference sequence). This CDR3 is built from 12 residues. The chain's CDR3 is CASSIWGETQYF. CDR3 DNA sequence: TGTGCCAGTAGTATATGGGGAGAGACCCAGTACTTC.

The rearrangement uses TRBV25-1 and TRBJ2-7; unclear D gene. Trimming left V 3 bases short and J 0 bases short, with 0 bases between. Looked up from germline, CDR1 is MGHDK and CDR2 is SYGVNS. This CDR3 has 11 residues. CDR3 loop: CASSDSYEQYF. The CDR3 bases are TGTGCCAGCAGTGACTCCTACGAGCAGTACTTC.

The chain recombines TRBV5-1 with TRBJ2-7; 12 bases fit TRBD2. Losses at the gene ends were 0 bases for V and 1 base for J; bases not matched to a gene: 8. The CDR3 contains 18 residues. The germline V gene has CDR1 SGHRS and CDR2 YFSETQ. DNA of the CDR3: TGCGCCAGCAGCTTGGCCGGGCTAGCGGGAGGGTATTCCTACGAGCAGTACTTC. It yields the protein CASSLAGLAGGYSYEQYF.

CDR3 protein: CASSLGDRAYEQYF. The CDR3 DNA sequence: TGCGCCAGCAGCTTAGGGGACAGGGCATACGAGCAGTACTTC. The rearrangement uses TRBV5-1 and TRBJ2-7; 9 bases align to TRBD1. Germline CDR1 reads SGHRS; CDR2 reads YFSETQ. V was clipped by 2 bases and J by 4 bases; unmatched bases: 4. There are 14 residues in the CDR3. The full variable domain, rest sourced from reference TRBV5-1 and TRBJ2-7, is KAGVTQTPRYLIKTRGQQVTLSCSPISGHRSVSWYQQTPGQGLQFLFEYFSETQRNKGNFPGRFSGRQFSNSRSEMNVSTLELGDSALYLCASSLGDRAYEQYFGPGTRLTVT.

This chain uses TRBV6-5 with TRBJ2-3; 8 bases fit TRBD2. This CDR3 spans 16 amino acids. V dropped 0 bases and J dropped 6; count of bases not matched to a gene: 8. Germline lookup yields CDR1 MNHEY and CDR2 SVGAGI. CDR3 in DNA: TGTGCCAGCAGTTACTCAAGCGGGGGATGGAGGGATACGCAGTATTTT. It is translated as CASSYSSGGWRDTQYF.

The chain is built from TRBV6-6 and TRBJ2-1, with D maybe TRBD2 (6 bases). Between the trimmed V and J ends, which lost 0 bases and 1 base, there was a span of 10 bases. This CDR3 region has 16 residues. CDR1 and CDR2 (germline): MNHNY, SVGAGI (reference sequence). The chain's CDR3 is CASSYSGGKSYNEQFF. CDR3 DNA: TGTGCCAGCAGTTACTCGGGCGGGAAGTCCTACAATGAGCAGTTCTTC.